This TCR beta chain was sequenced for a study of T cells in Graves' hyperthyroidism and ophthalmopathy. Findings of the study overall: Ophthalmopathy was distinguished from stable hyperthyroidism by 13 V-J signatures. The model predicted ophthalmopathy a median roughly 6.3 months before onset. Most expanded thyroid clonotypes above 0.001 also appeared in blood.

A remark on this clonotype: As yet, its antigen is unknown.

Uncontrolled infection, other autoimmune disease, pregnancy or lactation barred patients from enrollment. Trimming took 5 bases from V and 1 from J, leaving 14 bases between them. CDR1 and CDR2 (germline): MDHEN, SYDVKM. This CDR3 contains 15 residues. Amplification of TCR beta CDR3 regions was performed using RNA transcripts as template. The HTBI primer set served for first-round RT-PCR of the TCR CDR3. TCRdb recomputed calls from the multiplex PCR reads with MiXCR, one row per CDR3 protein. Of a few hundred thousand distinct CDR3 sequences listed, just over 14% were seen once; the top ten hold less than 15%.

Sequences were obtained from blood. The receptor was isolated from a woman between 35 and 50 years old with Graves' hyperthyroidism that later progressed to Graves' ophthalmopathy. The chain links TRBV28 to TRBJ1-2; D perhaps matches TRBD1 (5 bases). CDR3 protein: CASSPTGSYNYGYTF. In nucleotides, the CDR3 is TGTGCCAGCAGTCCTACAGGCTCCTATAACTATGGCTACACCTTC.